This T cell receptor (beta chain) was retrieved from a study of T cells in Graves' hyperthyroidism and ophthalmopathy. General study points: Most thyroid clonotypes that were expanded above 0.001 also turned up in blood.

This clonotype was found a few times. Antigen specificity is unknown. The CDR3 sequence is 16 residues long. Between the trimmed V and J ends, which lost 6 bases and 0 bases, there was a span of 16 bases. Amplification yielded TCR beta CDR3 regions, with RNA transcripts as the source. When the TCR CDR3 underwent first-round RT-PCR, the HTBI primer set was used. TCRdb reprocessed the multiplex PCR reads with MiXCR, giving one entry per CDR3 protein. The sample lists approximately 480,000 distinct CDR3 sequences, more than 20% occurring once. Patients aged 18 to 65 with hyperthyroidism were newly diagnosed, with duration under 2 months.

The source of this sequence is a young man with Graves' hyperthyroidism. This chain uses TRBV12-3 or TRBV12-4 with TRBJ2-3, with D perhaps assigned TRBD1 or TRBD2 (5 bases each). Sequenced sample: blood. CDR3 DNA: TGTGCCAGCAGCCGCCGGGGCGGTCTTAGCACAGATACGCAGTATTTT. Protein sequence: CASSRRGGLSTDTQYF.